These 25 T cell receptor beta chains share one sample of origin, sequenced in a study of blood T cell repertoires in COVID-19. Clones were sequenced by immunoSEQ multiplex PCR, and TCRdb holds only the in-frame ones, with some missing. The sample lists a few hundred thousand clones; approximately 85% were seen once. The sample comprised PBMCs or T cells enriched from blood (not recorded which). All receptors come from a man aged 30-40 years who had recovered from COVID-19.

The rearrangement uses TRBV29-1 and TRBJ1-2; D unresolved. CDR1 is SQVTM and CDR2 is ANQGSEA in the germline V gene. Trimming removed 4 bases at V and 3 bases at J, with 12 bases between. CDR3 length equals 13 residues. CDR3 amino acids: CSVGAPNDYGYTF. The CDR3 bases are TGCAGCGTTGGAGCCCCGAACGACTATGGCTACACCTTC.

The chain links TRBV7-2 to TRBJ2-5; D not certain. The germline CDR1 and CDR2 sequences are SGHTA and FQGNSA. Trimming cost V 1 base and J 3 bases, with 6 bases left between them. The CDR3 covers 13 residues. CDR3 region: CASSLGPEETQYF. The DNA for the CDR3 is TGTGCCAGCAGCTTAGGGCCAGAAGAGACCCAGTACTTC.

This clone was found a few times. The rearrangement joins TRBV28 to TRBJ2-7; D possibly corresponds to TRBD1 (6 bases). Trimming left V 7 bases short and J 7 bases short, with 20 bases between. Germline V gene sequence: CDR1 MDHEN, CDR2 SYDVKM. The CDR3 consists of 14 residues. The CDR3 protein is CASKSGGAGYEQYF. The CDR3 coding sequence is TGTGCCAGCAAAAGTGGGGGCGCAGGTTATGAGCAGTACTTC. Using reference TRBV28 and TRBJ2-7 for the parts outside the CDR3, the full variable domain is DVKVTQSSRYLVKRTGEKVFLECVQDMDHENMFWYRQDPGLGLRLIYFSYDVKMKEKGDIPEGYSVSREKKERFSLILESASTNQTSMYLCASKSGGAGYEQYFGPGTRLTVT.

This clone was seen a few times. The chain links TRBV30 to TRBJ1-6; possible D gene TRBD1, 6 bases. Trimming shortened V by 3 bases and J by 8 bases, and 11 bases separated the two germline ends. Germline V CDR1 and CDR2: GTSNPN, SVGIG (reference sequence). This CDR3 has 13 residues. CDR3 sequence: CAWRGSGDSPLHF. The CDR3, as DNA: TGTGCCTGGAGAGGTTCAGGGGATTCACCCCTCCACTTT.

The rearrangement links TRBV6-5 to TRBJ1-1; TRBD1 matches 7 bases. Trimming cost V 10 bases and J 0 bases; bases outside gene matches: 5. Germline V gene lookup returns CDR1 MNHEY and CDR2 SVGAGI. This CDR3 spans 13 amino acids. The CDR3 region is CAITGDLNTEAFF. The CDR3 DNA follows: TGTGCCATAACAGGGGACCTGAACACTGAAGCTTTCTTT.

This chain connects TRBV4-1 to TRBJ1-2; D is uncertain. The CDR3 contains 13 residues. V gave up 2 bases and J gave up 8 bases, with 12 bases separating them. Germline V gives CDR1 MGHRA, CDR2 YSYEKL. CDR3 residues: CASSQSGNGGYTF. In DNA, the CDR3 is TGCGCCAGCAGCCAATCTGGAAACGGGGGCTACACCTTC.

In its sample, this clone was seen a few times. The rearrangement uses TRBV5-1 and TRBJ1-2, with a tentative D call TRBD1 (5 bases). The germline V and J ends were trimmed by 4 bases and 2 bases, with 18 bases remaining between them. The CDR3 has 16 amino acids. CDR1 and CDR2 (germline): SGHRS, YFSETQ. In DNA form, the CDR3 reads TGCGCCAGCAGCCCCGGGACGGCGGGGTTGAACTATGGCTACACCTTC. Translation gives CASSPGTAGLNYGYTF.

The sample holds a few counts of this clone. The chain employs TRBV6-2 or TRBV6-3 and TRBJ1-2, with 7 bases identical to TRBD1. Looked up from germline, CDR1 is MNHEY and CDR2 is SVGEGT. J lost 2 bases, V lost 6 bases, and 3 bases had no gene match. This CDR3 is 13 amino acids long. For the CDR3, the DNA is TGTGCCAGCAGCTCGGGACAGAACTATGGCTACACCTTC. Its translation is CASSSGQNYGYTF.

CDR3 in amino acids: CASSLTLAANNEQFF. In DNA form, the CDR3 reads TGTGCCAGCAGCTTAACACTAGCGGCCAACAATGAGCAGTTCTTC. J is TRBJ2-1 and V is TRBV5-6; 8 nucleotides agree with TRBD2. Germline CDR1 reads SGHDT; CDR2 reads YYEEEE. J was trimmed by 5 bases and V by 2 bases; bases with no gene match: 6. The CDR3 loop spans 15 amino acids. The full variable domain, rest sourced from reference TRBV5-6 and TRBJ2-1, is DAGVTQSPTHLIKTRGQQVTLRCSPKSGHDTVSWYQQALGQGPQFIFQYYEEEERQRGNFPDRFSGHQFPNYSSELNVNALLLGDSALYLCASSLTLAANNEQFFGPGTRLTVL.

The CDR3 sequence is CAGSMAGGNYGYTF. The CDR3 nucleotides are TGTGCCGGATCGATGGCAGGGGGAAACTATGGCTACACCTTC. The chain uses TRBV7-9 and TRBJ1-2; 7 bases agree with TRBD1. Germline V lookup: CDR1 SEHNR, CDR2 FQNEAQ (reference sequence). With V trimmed by 11 bases and J by 2 bases, 11 bases remained unmatched. The CDR3 spans 14 residues. The full variable domain, its missing parts supplied by reference TRBV7-9 and TRBJ1-2, is DTGVSQNPRHKITKRGQNVTFRCDPISEHNRLYWYRQTLGQGPEFLTYFQNEAQLEKSRLLSDRFSAERPKGSFSTLEIQRTEQGDSAMYLCAGSMAGGNYGYTFGSGTRLTVV.

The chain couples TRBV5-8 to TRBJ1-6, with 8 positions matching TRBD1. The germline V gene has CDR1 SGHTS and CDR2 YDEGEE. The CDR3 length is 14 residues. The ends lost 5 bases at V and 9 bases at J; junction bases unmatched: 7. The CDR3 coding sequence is TGTGCCAGCAGTTTCAGGGGGCTGGGTTCACCCCTCCACTTT. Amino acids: CASSFRGLGSPLHF.

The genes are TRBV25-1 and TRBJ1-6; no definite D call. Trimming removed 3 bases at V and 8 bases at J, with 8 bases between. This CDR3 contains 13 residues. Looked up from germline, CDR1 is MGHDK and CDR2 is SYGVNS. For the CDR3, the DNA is TGTGCCAGCAGTGACAGACTCTATTCACCCCTCCACTTT. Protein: CASSDRLYSPLHF.

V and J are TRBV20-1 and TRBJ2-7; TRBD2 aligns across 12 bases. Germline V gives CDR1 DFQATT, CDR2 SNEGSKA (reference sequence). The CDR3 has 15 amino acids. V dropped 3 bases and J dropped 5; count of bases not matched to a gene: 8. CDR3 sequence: CSASRPSGGAHEQYF. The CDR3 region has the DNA TGCAGTGCTAGTCGCCCTAGCGGGGGGGCCCACGAGCAGTACTTC.

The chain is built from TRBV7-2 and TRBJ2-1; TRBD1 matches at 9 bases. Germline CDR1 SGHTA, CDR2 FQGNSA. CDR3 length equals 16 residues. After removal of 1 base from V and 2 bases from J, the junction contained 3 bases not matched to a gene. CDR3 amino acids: CASSLGGTGTYNEQFF. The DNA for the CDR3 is TGTGCCAGCAGCTTAGGAGGGACAGGGACCTACAATGAGCAGTTCTTC.

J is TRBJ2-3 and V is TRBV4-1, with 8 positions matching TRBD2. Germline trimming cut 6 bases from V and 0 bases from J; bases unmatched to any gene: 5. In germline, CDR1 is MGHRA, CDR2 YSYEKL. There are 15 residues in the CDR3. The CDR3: CASRRTSRSTDTQYF. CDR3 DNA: TGCGCCAGCAGGCGGACTAGCAGAAGCACAGATACGCAGTATTTT.

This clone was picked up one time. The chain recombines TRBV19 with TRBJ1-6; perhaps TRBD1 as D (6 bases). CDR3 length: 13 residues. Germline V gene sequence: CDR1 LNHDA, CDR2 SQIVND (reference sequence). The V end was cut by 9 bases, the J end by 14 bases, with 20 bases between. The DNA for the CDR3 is TGTGCCAGCAGCCACTTACAGGGAATCACCCTCCACTTT. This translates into CASSHLQGITLHF.

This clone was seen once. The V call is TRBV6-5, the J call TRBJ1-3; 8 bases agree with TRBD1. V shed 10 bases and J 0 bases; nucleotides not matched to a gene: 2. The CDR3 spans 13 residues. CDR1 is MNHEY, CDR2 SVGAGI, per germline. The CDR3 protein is CATDRGSGNTIYF. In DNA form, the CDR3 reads TGTGCCACCGACAGGGGCTCTGGAAACACCATATATTTT.

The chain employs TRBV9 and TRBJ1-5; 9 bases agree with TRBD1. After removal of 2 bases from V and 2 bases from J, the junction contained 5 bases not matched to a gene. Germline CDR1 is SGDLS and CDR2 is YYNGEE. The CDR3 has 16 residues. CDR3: CASSVGTGWGNQPQHF. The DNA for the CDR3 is TGTGCCAGCAGCGTGGGGACAGGGTGGGGCAATCAGCCCCAGCATTTT. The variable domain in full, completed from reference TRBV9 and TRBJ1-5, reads DSGVTQTPKHLITATGQRVTLRCSPRSGDLSVYWYQQSLDQGLQFLIQYYNGEERAKGNILERFSAQQFPDLHSELNLSSLELGDSALYFCASSVGTGWGNQPQHFGDGTRLSIL.

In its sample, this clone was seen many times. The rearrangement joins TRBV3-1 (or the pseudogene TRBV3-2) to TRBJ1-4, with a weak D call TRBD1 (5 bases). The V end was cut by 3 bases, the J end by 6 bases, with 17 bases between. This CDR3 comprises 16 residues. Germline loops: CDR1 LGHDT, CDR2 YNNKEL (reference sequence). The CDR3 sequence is CASSHTLRGGYEKLFF. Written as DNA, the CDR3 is TGTGCCAGCAGCCATACCCTTCGGGGGGGATATGAAAAACTGTTTTTT.

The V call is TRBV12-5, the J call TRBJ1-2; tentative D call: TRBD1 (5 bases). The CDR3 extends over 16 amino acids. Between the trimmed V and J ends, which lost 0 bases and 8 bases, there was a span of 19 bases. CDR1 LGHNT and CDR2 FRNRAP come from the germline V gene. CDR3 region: CASGLVPQGPLFGYTF. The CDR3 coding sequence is TGTGCTAGTGGTTTGGTACCCCAGGGTCCTCTGTTCGGCTACACCTTC.

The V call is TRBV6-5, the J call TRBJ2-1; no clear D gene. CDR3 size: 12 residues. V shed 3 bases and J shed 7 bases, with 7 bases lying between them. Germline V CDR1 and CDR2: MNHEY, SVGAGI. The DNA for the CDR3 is TGTGCCAGCAGTTATCCAGGTAATGAGCAGTTCTTC. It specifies CASSYPGNEQFF.

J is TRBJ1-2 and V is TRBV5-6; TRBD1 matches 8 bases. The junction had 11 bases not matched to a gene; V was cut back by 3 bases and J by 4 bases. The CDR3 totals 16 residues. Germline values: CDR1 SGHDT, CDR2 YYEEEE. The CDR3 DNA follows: TGTGCCAGCAGCTGGCAAGTCGGACAGGGCACCTATGGCTACACCTTC. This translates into CASSWQVGQGTYGYTF.

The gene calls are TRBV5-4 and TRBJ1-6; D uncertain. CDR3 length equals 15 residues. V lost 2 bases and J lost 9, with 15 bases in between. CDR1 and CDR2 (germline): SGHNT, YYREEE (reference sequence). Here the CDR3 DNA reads TGTGCCAGCAGCTTCCCGGGGAGTGGCGGTTCACCCCTCCACTTT. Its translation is CASSFPGSGGSPLHF.

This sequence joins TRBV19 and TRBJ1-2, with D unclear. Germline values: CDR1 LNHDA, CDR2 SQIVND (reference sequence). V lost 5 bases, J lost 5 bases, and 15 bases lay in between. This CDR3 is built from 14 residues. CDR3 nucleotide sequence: TGTGCCAGTAGTCCCCTTCGGGTGACTTATGGCTACACCTTC. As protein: CASSPLRVTYGYTF.

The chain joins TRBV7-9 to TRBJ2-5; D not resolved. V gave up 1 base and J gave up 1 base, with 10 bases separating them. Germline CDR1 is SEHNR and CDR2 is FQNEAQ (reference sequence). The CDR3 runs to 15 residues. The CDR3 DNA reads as TGTGCCAGCAGCTTAGTCGTCGGGTCCCAAGAGACCCAGTACTTC. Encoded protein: CASSLVVGSQETQYF.